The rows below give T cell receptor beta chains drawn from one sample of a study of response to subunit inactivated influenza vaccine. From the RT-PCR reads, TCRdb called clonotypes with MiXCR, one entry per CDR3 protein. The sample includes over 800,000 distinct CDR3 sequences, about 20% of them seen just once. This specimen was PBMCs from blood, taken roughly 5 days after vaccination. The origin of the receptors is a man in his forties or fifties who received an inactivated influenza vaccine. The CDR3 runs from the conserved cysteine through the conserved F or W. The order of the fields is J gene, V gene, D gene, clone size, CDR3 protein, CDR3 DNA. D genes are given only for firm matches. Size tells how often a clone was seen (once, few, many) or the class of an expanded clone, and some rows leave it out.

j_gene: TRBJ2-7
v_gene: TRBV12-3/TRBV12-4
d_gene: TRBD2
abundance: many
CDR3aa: CASSFSGGADYEQYF
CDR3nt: TGTGCCAGCAGTTTTAGCGGGGGGGCTGACTACGAGCAGTACTTC

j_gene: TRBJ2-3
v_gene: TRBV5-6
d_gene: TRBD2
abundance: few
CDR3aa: CASSSEAGGPIKDTQYF
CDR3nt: TGTGCCAGCAGCTCGGAAGCGGGGGGGCCTATAAAAGATACGCAGTATTTT

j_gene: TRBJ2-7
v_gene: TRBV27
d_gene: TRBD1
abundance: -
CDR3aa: CASSGAGTAYEQYF
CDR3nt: TGTGCCAGCAGTGGTGCCGGGACAGCCTACGAGCAGTACTTC

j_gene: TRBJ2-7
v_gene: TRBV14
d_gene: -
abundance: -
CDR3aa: CASSQGAGAKSYEQYF
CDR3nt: TGTGCCAGCAGCCAAGGTGCGGGGGCGAAGTCTTACGAGCAGTACTTC

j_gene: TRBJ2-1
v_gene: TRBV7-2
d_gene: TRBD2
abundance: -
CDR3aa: CASSLVVLAAYNEQFF
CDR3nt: TGTGCCAGCAGCTTAGTCGTACTAGCGGCCTACAATGAGCAGTTCTTC

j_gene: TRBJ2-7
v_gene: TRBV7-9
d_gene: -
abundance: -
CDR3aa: CASSPQLATNYEQYF
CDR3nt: TGTGCCAGCAGCCCTCAATTAGCCACAAACTACGAGCAGTACTTC

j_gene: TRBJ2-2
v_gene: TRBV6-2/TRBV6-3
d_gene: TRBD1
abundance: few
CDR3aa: CASRTGQGAGELFF
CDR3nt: TGTGCCAGCAGAACGGGACAGGGGGCCGGGGAGCTGTTTTTT

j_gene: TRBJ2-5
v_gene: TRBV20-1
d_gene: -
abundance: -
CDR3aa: CSASDNEDGRSQETQYF
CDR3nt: TGCAGTGCTAGTGACAATGAGGATGGGCGGAGCCAAGAGACCCAGTACTTC

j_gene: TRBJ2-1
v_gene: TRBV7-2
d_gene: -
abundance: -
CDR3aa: CASSPKLVNEQFF
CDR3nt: TGTGCCAGCAGCCCCAAACTAGTCAATGAGCAGTTCTTC

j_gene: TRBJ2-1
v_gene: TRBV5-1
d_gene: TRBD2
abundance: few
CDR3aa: CASSSTTSGGPYNEQFF
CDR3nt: TGCGCCAGCAGCTCCACAACTAGCGGGGGGCCCTACAATGAGCAGTTCTTC

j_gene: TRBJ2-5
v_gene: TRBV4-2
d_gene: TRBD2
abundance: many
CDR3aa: CASSQDRGTSGRAVETQYF
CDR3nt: TGTGCCAGCAGCCAAGATCGCGGGACTAGCGGGAGGGCCGTAGAGACCCAGTACTTC

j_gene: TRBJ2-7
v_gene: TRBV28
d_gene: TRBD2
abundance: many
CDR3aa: CASSSLGRGAYEQYF
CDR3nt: TGTGCCAGCAGTTCCCTAGGGCGGGGGGCCTACGAGCAGTACTTC

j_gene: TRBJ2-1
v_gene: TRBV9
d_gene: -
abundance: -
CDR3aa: CASSATPGTSYNEQFF
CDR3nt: TGTGCCAGCAGCGCAACCCCCGGGACTTCCTACAATGAGCAGTTCTTC

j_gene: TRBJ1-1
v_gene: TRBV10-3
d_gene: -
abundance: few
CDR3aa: CAINLGGSNTEAFF
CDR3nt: TGTGCCATCAACCTAGGGGGATCGAACACTGAAGCTTTCTTT

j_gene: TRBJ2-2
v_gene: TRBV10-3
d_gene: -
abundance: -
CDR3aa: CAIRSGQNTGELFF
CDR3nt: TGTGCCATACGATCCGGGCAAAACACCGGGGAGCTGTTTTTT

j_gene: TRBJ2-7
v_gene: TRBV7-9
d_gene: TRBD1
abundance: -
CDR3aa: CASSPGQGLHEQYF
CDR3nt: TGTGCCAGCAGCCCGGGACAGGGGCTACACGAGCAGTACTTC

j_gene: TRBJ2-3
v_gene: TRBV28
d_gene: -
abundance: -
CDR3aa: CASSFPGGPDTDTQYF
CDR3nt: TGTGCCAGCAGTTTTCCGGGGGGCCCCGACACAGATACGCAGTATTTT

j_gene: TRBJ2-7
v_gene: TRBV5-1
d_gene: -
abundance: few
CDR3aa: CASSLRGRDYEQYF
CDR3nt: TGCGCCAGCAGCTTGAGAGGCAGGGACTACGAGCAGTACTTC

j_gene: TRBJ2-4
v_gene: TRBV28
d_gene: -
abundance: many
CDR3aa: CASSLAGLGEENIQYF
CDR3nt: TGTGCCAGCAGTTTAGCCGGACTGGGAGAGGAAAACATTCAGTACTTC

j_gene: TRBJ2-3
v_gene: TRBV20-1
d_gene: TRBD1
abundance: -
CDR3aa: CSATGTGKDTQYF
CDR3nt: TGCAGTGCCACCGGGACAGGCAAAGATACGCAGTATTTT

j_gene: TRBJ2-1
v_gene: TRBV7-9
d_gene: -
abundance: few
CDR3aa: CASSAPNEQFF
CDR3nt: TGTGCCAGCAGCGCCCCCAATGAGCAGTTCTTC

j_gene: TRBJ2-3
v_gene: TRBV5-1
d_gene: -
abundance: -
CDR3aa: CASSNTGRPSTDTQYF
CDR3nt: TGCGCCAGCAGCAATACAGGGAGACCTAGCACAGATACGCAGTATTTT

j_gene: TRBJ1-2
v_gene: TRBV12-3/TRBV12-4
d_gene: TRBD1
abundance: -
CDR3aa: CASSSSDRGHLGYTF
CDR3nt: TGTGCCAGCAGTTCATCGGACAGGGGGCATCTTGGCTACACCTTC

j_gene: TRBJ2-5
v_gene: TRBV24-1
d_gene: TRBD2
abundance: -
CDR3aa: CATSDPGTSGQETQYF
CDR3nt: TGTGCCACCAGTGACCCCGGGACTAGCGGCCAAGAGACCCAGTACTTC

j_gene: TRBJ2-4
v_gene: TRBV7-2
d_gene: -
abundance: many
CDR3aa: CASSLAQGQGAKNIQYF
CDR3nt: TGTGCCAGCAGCTTAGCGCAGGGCCAGGGAGCCAAAAACATTCAGTACTTC

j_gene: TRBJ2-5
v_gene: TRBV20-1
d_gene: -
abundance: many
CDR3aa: CSAPPPGETQYF
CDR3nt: TGCAGTGCTCCCCCGCCGGGAGAGACCCAGTACTTC

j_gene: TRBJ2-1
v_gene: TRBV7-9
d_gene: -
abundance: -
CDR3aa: CASSSPGSRDNEQFF
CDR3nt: TGTGCCAGCAGCTCCCCGGGCAGCCGGGACAATGAGCAGTTCTTC

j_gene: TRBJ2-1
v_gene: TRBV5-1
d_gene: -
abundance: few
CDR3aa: CASSSPLGEQFF
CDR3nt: TGCGCCAGCAGCTCCCCCCTGGGTGAGCAGTTCTTC

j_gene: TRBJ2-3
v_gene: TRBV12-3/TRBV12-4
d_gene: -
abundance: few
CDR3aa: CASIADTQYF
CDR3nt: TGTGCCAGCATTGCAGATACGCAGTATTTT

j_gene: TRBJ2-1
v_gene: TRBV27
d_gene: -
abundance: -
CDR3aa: CASKADSGKNEQFF
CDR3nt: TGTGCCAGCAAAGCAGATAGTGGGAAAAATGAGCAGTTCTTC

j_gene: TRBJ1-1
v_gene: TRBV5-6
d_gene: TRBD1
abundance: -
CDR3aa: CASSLGRTGFNTEAFF
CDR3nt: TGTGCCAGCAGCTTGGGGAGGACAGGGTTCAACACTGAAGCTTTCTTT

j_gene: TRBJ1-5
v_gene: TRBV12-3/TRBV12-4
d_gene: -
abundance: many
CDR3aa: CASSLSGNQPQHF
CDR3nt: TGTGCCAGCAGTTTAAGTGGCAATCAGCCCCAGCATTTT

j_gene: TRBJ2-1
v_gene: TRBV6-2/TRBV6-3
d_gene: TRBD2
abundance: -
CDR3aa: CTSSPGLAGGHHYNEQFF
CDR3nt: TGTACCAGCAGCCCTGGACTAGCGGGGGGCCACCATTACAATGAGCAGTTCTTC

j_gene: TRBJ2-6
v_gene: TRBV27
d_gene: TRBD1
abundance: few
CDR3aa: CASSFGTGGSGANVLTF
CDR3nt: TGTGCCAGCAGTTTTGGGACAGGGGGTTCTGGGGCCAACGTCCTGACTTTC

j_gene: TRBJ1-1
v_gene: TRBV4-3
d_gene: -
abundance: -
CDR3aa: CASSPTRGRGTEAFF
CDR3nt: TGCGCCAGCAGCCCAACACGAGGACGGGGCACTGAAGCTTTCTTT

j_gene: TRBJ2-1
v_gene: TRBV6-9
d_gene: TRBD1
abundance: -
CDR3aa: CASPRETGASYNEQFF
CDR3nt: TGTGCCAGCCCCCGAGAGACAGGGGCCTCCTACAATGAGCAGTTCTTC

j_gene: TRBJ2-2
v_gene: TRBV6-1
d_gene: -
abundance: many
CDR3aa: CATSINSLPGELFF
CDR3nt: TGTGCCACCTCGATAAACTCGCTGCCCGGGGAGCTGTTTTTT

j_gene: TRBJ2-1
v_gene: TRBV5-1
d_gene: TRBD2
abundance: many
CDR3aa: CASRFSGSSYNEQFF
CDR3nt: TGCGCCAGCAGATTTAGCGGGAGCTCCTACAATGAGCAGTTCTTC

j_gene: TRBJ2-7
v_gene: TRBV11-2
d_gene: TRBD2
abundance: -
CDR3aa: CASSLGLAVYYEQYF
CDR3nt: TGTGCTAGCAGCCTGGGACTAGCGGTTTACTACGAGCAGTACTTC

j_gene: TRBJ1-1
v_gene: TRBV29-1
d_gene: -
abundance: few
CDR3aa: CSPLINTEAFF
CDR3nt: TGCAGCCCGTTGATTAACACTGAAGCTTTCTTT

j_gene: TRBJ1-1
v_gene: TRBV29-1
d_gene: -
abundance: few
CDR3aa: CSVATSVNTEAFF
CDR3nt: TGCAGCGTTGCGACAAGCGTTAACACTGAAGCTTTCTTT

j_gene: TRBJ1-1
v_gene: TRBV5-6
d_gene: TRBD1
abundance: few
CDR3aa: CASSRQGVGTEAFF
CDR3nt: TGTGCCAGCAGCCGACAGGGGGTAGGGACTGAAGCTTTCTTT

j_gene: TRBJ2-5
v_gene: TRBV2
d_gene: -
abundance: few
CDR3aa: CASSEEGMETQYF
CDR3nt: TGTGCCAGCAGTGAAGAAGGGATGGAGACCCAGTACTTC

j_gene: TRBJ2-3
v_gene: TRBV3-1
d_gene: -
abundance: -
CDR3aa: CASSQDGLRRTDTQYF
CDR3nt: TGTGCCAGCAGCCAAGATGGTTTGCGACGCACAGATACGCAGTATTTT

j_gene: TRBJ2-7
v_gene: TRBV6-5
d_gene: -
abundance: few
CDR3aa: CASSQGPNEQYF
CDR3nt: TGTGCCAGCAGTCAAGGACCGAACGAGCAGTACTTC

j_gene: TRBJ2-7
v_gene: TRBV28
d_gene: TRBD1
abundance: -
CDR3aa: CASSFPRDRPIYEQYF
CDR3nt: TGTGCCAGCAGTTTCCCTCGGGACAGGCCTATATACGAGCAGTACTTC

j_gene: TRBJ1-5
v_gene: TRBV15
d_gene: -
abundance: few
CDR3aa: CATSRDIQPQHF
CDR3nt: TGTGCCACCAGCAGAGATATTCAGCCCCAGCATTTT

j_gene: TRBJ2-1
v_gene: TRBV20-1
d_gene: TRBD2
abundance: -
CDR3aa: CSAEPPAGYNEQFF
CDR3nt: TGCAGTGCAGAACCCCCAGCGGGGTACAATGAGCAGTTCTTC

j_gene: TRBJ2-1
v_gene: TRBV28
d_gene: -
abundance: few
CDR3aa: CASSFIAEYNEQFF
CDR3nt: TGTGCCAGCAGTTTTATAGCGGAATACAATGAGCAGTTCTTC

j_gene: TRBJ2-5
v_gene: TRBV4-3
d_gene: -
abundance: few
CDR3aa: CASSQADRPETQYF
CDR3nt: TGCGCCAGCAGCCAAGCCGATCGCCCAGAGACCCAGTACTTC

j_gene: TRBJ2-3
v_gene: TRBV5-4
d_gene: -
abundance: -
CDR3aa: CASSSRGARTDTQYF
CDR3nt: TGTGCCAGCAGCTCGAGGGGGGCACGCACAGATACGCAGTATTTT

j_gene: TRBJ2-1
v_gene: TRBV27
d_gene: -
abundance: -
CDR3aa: CASRRGYEQFF
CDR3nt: TGTGCCAGCAGGAGAGGCTATGAGCAGTTCTTC

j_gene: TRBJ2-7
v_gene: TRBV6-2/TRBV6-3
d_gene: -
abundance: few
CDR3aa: CACNPGGWDKSYEQYF
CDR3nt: TGTGCCTGCAACCCCGGGGGCTGGGACAAGAGCTACGAGCAGTACTTC

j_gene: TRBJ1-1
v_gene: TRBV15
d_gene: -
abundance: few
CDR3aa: CATSPRLGLTNTEAFF
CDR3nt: TGTGCCACCAGCCCTCGTTTAGGACTTACGAACACTGAAGCTTTCTTT